The 31 T cell receptor beta chains below all came from one sample that was sequenced in a study of vaccination effects on CD4 cells after COVID-19. The antigens these receptors bind are not known. The culture ran for 10 days, and then CD4+ T cells were isolated. Repertoires were generated with immunoSEQ multiplex PCR, while TCRdb's copy carries only in-frame clones and drops some. The repertoire holds around 30,000 clones, with 65% as singletons. The sequencing here drew on CD4+ T cells from PBMCs cultured without peptide, taken before COVID-19 vaccination. Receptor source: a human donor who received a COVID-19 vaccine.

The rearrangement uses TRBV28 and TRBJ1-2; D call uncertain. The CDR3 consists of 15 residues. Trimming removed 5 bases at V and 7 bases at J, with 20 bases between. Germline V gene lookup returns CDR1 MDHEN and CDR2 SYDVKM. The DNA for the CDR3 is TGTGCCAGCAGTATTACATCTCTTGCGGGCCTTGGCTACACCTTC. Its protein is CASSITSLAGLGYTF.

The chain joins TRBV30 to TRBJ2-2; either TRBD1 or TRBD2 may fit D (5 bases each). The CDR3 totals 14 residues. Germline CDR1 reads GTSNPN; CDR2 reads SVGIG (reference sequence). V was shortened by 5 bases and J by 4 bases, with 14 bases between the two germline ends. DNA of the CDR3: TGTGCCTGGTTATCCAGGGACCCCACCGGGGAGCTGTTTTTT. Its translation: CAWLSRDPTGELFF.

Only a few counts were recorded for this clone. The J gene is TRBJ1-2, the V gene TRBV2; 7 bases match TRBD1. J lost 0 bases, V lost 5 bases, and 6 bases had no gene match. Germline loops: CDR1 SNHLY, CDR2 FYNNEI. The CDR3 has 15 amino acids. CDR3 coding DNA: TGTGCCAGCAGTCTTACTGGGACAGCTAACTATGGCTACACCTTC. Amino acid sequence: CASSLTGTANYGYTF. Using reference TRBV2 and TRBJ1-2 for the parts outside the CDR3, the full variable domain is EPEVTQTPSHQVTQMGQEVILRCVPISNHLYFYWYRQILGQKVEFLVSFYNNEISEKSEIFDDQFSVERPDGSNFTLKIRSTKLEDSAMYFCASSLTGTANYGYTFGSGTRLTVV.

V and J are TRBV18 and TRBJ1-1; 7 bases are shared with TRBD1. V lost 4 bases to trimming and J lost 1 base; unmatched junction nucleotides: 9. This CDR3 contains 16 residues. Germline assignment: CDR1 KGHSH and CDR2 LQKENI. CDR3 DNA sequence: TGTGCCAGCTCACGCGACAAGGGGGCTTCGAACACTGAAGCTTTCTTT. As protein: CASSRDKGASNTEAFF.

CDR3 amino acids: CASSPALTARTEAFF. For the CDR3, the DNA is TGTGCCAGCTCACCCGCTCTAACAGCTCGGACTGAAGCTTTCTTT. The chain uses TRBV18 and TRBJ1-1, with D hard to call. V was trimmed by 3 bases and J by 5 bases, leaving 16 bases between them. CDR1 KGHSH and CDR2 LQKENI come from the germline V gene. CDR3 size: 15 residues.

V gene TRBV4-2 combines with J gene TRBJ2-6; 7 bases are a match to TRBD1. Losses at the gene ends were 1 base for V and 0 bases for J; bases not matched to a gene: 0. Germline lookup yields CDR1 LGHNA and CDR2 YNFKEQ. The CDR3 sequence is 16 residues long. This CDR3 is CASSQAGGSGANVLTF. CDR3 DNA sequence: TGTGCCAGCAGCCAAGCAGGGGGCTCTGGGGCCAACGTCCTGACTTTC.

V gene TRBV18 combines with J gene TRBJ2-3; 9 bases are shared with TRBD1. CDR1 is KGHSH, CDR2 LQKENI, per germline. The CDR3 length is 15 residues. Trimming at V came to 3 bases and at J to 7 bases, leaving 8 bases not matched to a gene. CDR3 nucleotides: TGTGCCAGCTCACCGGGACAGGGAGGAGGATATACGCAGTATTTT. This sequence encodes CASSPGQGGGYTQYF.

The V and J genes are TRBV5-1 and TRBJ1-4; the D gene is possibly TRBD1 (5 bases). V lost 2 bases, J lost 3 bases, and 14 bases lay in between. Germline CDR1 and CDR2: SGHRS and YFSETQ. The CDR3 loop spans 16 amino acids. DNA for the CDR3: TGCGCCAGCAGCTTCTCCACAGGAAGGGCTAATGAAAAACTGTTTTTT. It codes for CASSFSTGRANEKLFF.

The sample holds a few counts of this clone. This chain uses TRBV5-5 with TRBJ1-1, with TRBD1 matching 10 bases. The V and J ends lost 2 bases and 7 bases, in that order; junction bases with no gene match: 2. Germline V lookup: CDR1 SGHKS, CDR2 YYEKEE (reference sequence). The CDR3 loop spans 13 amino acids. Here the CDR3 reads CASSFDRGREAFF. The DNA for the CDR3 is TGTGCCAGCAGCTTTGACAGGGGGCGTGAAGCTTTCTTT. The variable domain in full, with the rest retrieved from reference TRBV5-5 and TRBJ1-1, is DAGVTQSPTHLIKTRGQQVTLRCSPISGHKSVSWYQQVLGQGPQFIFQYYEKEERGRGNFPDRFSARQFPNYSSELNVNALLLGDSALYLCASSFDRGREAFFGQGTRLTVV.

This clone was seen just once. The chain recombines TRBV5-1 with TRBJ1-1; possibly TRBD1 for D (5 bases). This CDR3 region has 17 residues. V lost 4 bases and J 4 bases, leaving 23 bases between the germline ends. Germline CDR1 SGHRS, CDR2 YFSETQ. CDR3 loop: CASSRDGWGEPFTEAFF. CDR3 coding DNA: TGCGCCAGCAGCCGAGACGGCTGGGGCGAGCCCTTCACTGAAGCTTTCTTT.

The chain is built from TRBV30 and TRBJ1-1; D ambiguous. This CDR3 has 13 residues. CDR1 GTSNPN and CDR2 SVGIG come from the germline V gene (reference sequence). V lost 2 bases and J lost 6, with 13 bases in between. Here the CDR3 reads CAWSNLAGAEAFF. CDR3 sequence (DNA): TGTGCCTGGAGTAATTTGGCCGGCGCTGAAGCTTTCTTT.

The CDR3 is CASSQPQGDGYTF. The CDR3 bases are TGTGCCAGCAGCCAACCCCAAGGGGATGGCTACACCTTC. The chain links TRBV3-1 (or the pseudogene TRBV3-2) to TRBJ1-2; a possible D gene is TRBD1 (5 bases). Germline lookup yields CDR1 LGHDT and CDR2 YNNKEL (reference sequence). CDR3 size: 13 residues. The V end lost 2 bases, the J end lost 6 bases, and 10 bases lay between the germline ends.

The chain couples TRBV5-4 to TRBJ1-2, with D maybe TRBD1 (5 bases). Germline loops: CDR1 SGHNT, CDR2 YYREEE (reference sequence). The V end was cut by 0 bases, the J end by 4 bases, with 16 bases between. The CDR3 spans 16 residues. The CDR3 reads CASSLGDADLGYGYTF. The CDR3 bases are TGTGCCAGCAGCTTGGGGGACGCCGACCTAGGCTATGGCTACACCTTC.

This chain links TRBV6-4 with TRBJ1-6; D is uncertain. Germline-derived CDR1 and CDR2 are MRHNA and SNTAGT. Trimming removed 0 bases from V and 10 bases from J, with 13 bases in between. This CDR3 has 15 amino acids. The CDR3 sequence: CASSDSIIGNSPLHF. CDR3 DNA: TGTGCCAGCAGTGACTCGATAATAGGGAACTCACCCCTCCACTTT.

The chain couples TRBV5-1 to TRBJ2-3; no clear D. This CDR3 has 12 residues. Germline CDR1 SGHRS, CDR2 YFSETQ. V dropped 2 bases and J dropped 9 bases, with 10 bases sitting between them. The CDR3 DNA is TGCGCCAGCAGCTTTCAGCTCGGAACGCAGTATTTT. Residues: CASSFQLGTQYF.

V usage is TRBV5-4 and J usage is TRBJ1-6, with TRBD1 matching over 8 bases. The V gene end was trimmed by 3 bases and the J gene end by 13 bases; junction bases not matched to a gene: 12. The CDR3 totals 15 residues. Germline CDR1 and CDR2: SGHNT and YYREEE (reference sequence). CDR3 nucleotide sequence: TGTGCCAGCAGCTCCCAAGACAGGGGCATATTCCCCCTCCACTTT. The encoded protein is CASSSQDRGIFPLHF.

The chain recombines TRBV2 with TRBJ1-1; D remains ambiguous. The V end was cut by 4 bases, the J end by 3 bases, with 9 bases between. Germline lookup yields CDR1 SNHLY and CDR2 FYNNEI. The CDR3 runs 13 residues. The CDR3 protein is CASSAHLYTEAFF. The CDR3 DNA follows: TGTGCCAGCAGTGCGCATCTCTACACTGAAGCTTTCTTT.

This chain links TRBV10-1 with TRBJ2-5, with TRBD1 as a possible D gene (6 bases). The CDR3 extends over 13 amino acids. Per germline, CDR1 WNHNN and CDR2 SYGVQD (reference sequence). The V gene lost 5 bases and the J gene lost 2 bases, with 9 bases spanning the gap. The CDR3 bases are TGCGCCAGCAGTCGGGACAATCAAGAGACCCAGTACTTC. Translated: CASSRDNQETQYF.

Here the CDR3 reads CASRQGVGYGYTF. The CDR3 DNA reads TGTGCCAGCCGACAGGGGGTGGGGTATGGCTACACCTTC. This chain joins TRBV19 and TRBJ1-2, with 9 bases matching TRBD1. The CDR3 extends over 13 amino acids. Losses at the gene ends were 9 bases for V and 5 bases for J; bases not matched to a gene: 7. The germline V gene has CDR1 LNHDA and CDR2 SQIVND (reference sequence).

This clone was counted a single time. The rearrangement links TRBV2 to TRBJ2-1, with TRBD2 matching over 11 bases. CDR3 size: 18 residues. Unmatched junction bases numbered 12, after V lost 6 bases and J lost 2 bases. In germline, CDR1 is SNHLY, CDR2 FYNNEI. In DNA, the CDR3 is TGTGCCAGCAGATCCGGCGGGACTAGCGGAAGGGCCTACAATGAGCAGTTCTTC. Amino acids: CASRSGGTSGRAYNEQFF.

The chain links TRBV2 to TRBJ2-3; perhaps TRBD2 as D (6 bases). Per the germline V gene, CDR1 is SNHLY and CDR2 is FYNNEI. The CDR3 runs 15 residues. V lost 9 bases and J lost 4, with 20 bases in between. The CDR3 is CARGPRDLLADTQYF. The CDR3 bases are TGTGCCAGGGGCCCCCGGGACTTACTAGCAGATACGCAGTATTTT.

This clone has a single count. In DNA form, the CDR3 reads TGTGCCAGCTCACCCTCCTCCGGGGGTCAAGATGGCTACACCTTC. Its protein product is CASSPSSGGQDGYTF. The chain joins TRBV18 to TRBJ1-2, with D tentatively TRBD1 (5 bases). Germline values: CDR1 KGHSH, CDR2 LQKENI. The CDR3 spans 15 residues. V lost 3 bases, J lost 6 bases, and 17 bases lay in between.

This clone was found a few times. This chain uses TRBV25-1 with TRBJ2-3; D not resolved. With 4 bases removed from V and 2 bases from J, the gap between germline ends came to 13 bases. The CDR3 is 15 amino acids. CDR1 is MGHDK, CDR2 SYGVNS, per germline. The CDR3: CASSATVGNTDTQYF. The CDR3 DNA reads as TGTGCCAGCAGTGCTACCGTGGGGAACACAGATACGCAGTATTTT.

This clone was seen more than once but under ten times. V gene TRBV20-1 combines with J gene TRBJ1-1; maybe TRBD1 (6 bases). Germline V gives CDR1 DFQATT, CDR2 SNEGSKA (reference sequence). The V end was cut by 6 bases, the J end by 6 bases, with 11 bases between. The CDR3 is 11 residues long. The CDR3 nucleotides read TGCAGTGCCGCGGGGGGGCCTGAAGCTTTCTTT. Translated, it gives CSAAGGPEAFF.

The chain carries TRBV6-2 or TRBV6-3 and TRBJ1-2; 10 nucleotides match TRBD1. V was pared by 0 bases and J by 4 bases, with 2 bases of the junction left unmatched. The CDR3 covers 15 residues. Germline V gene lookup returns CDR1 MNHEY and CDR2 SVGEGT. The CDR3 sequence: CASSYSRTGGYGYTF. DNA for the CDR3: TGTGCCAGCAGTTACTCCAGGACAGGGGGCTATGGCTACACCTTC.

This clone was detected only a few times. The genes are TRBV25-1 and TRBJ1-2; maybe TRBD1 (6 bases). CDR1 is MGHDK, CDR2 SYGVNS, per germline. The CDR3 contains 14 residues. The V end was cut by 4 bases, the J end by 8 bases, with 17 bases between. The CDR3 sequence is CASSVRGGPSGYTF. As DNA, the CDR3 is TGTGCCAGCAGTGTAAGAGGGGGGCCGTCAGGCTACACCTTC.

This rearrangement joins TRBV19 to TRBJ2-7; 7 positions agree with TRBD1. J was trimmed by 4 bases and V by 7 bases; bases with no gene match: 4. Germline CDR1 reads LNHDA; CDR2 reads SQIVND (reference sequence). This CDR3 has 12 residues. The CDR3 DNA sequence: TGTGCCAGTATGGGACAGCTATACGAGCAGTACTTC. As protein: CASMGQLYEQYF.

The chain employs TRBV11-2 and TRBJ2-7; TRBD1 matches 7 bases. The germline gives CDR1 SGHAT, CDR2 FQNNGV. The V gene end was trimmed by 0 bases and the J gene end by 2 bases; junction bases not matched to a gene: 4. The CDR3 extends over 15 amino acids. In DNA form, the CDR3 reads TGTGCCAGCAGCTTAGACGGACAGGCAGCCTACGAGCAGTACTTC. Protein product: CASSLDGQAAYEQYF.

In its sample, this clone ranks as medium-sized (0.01 to 0.1%). The chain uses TRBV20-1 and TRBJ1-3, with D tentatively TRBD1 (6 bases). V shed 3 bases and J shed 2 bases, with 14 bases lying between them. This CDR3 has 15 residues. From germline, CDR1 is DFQATT and CDR2 SNEGSKA (reference sequence). CDR3 sequence: CSASPRGLAGNTIYF. The CDR3 coding sequence is TGCAGTGCTAGTCCCAGGGGTTTGGCTGGAAACACCATATATTTT.

V and J are TRBV18 and TRBJ2-1; D unclear. Germline V gene lookup returns CDR1 KGHSH and CDR2 LQKENI. The CDR3 has 13 residues. Trimming stripped 3 bases from V and 1 base from J, with 4 bases between. The CDR3 coding sequence is TGTGCCAGCTCACCTGGGTCCTACAATGAGCAGTTCTTC. Its translation is CASSPGSYNEQFF.

The chain combines TRBV18 with TRBJ2-2; a possible D gene is TRBD1 (5 bases). Between the trimmed V and J ends, which lost 6 bases and 7 bases, there was a span of 21 bases. The CDR3 length is 16 residues. Germline loops: CDR1 KGHSH, CDR2 LQKENI. CDR3 protein: CASSRQTTGYNGELFF. CDR3 coding DNA: TGTGCCAGCTCTCGGCAAACTACAGGTTACAACGGGGAGCTGTTTTTT.